The 32 T cell receptor beta chains reported below all come from one sample, sequenced in a study of T-cell memory formation after mild COVID-19. Via MiXCR, TCRdb re-called the 5' RACE reads, giving one row per CDR3 protein. This table has about 57,000 distinct CDR3 sequences, more than 9% appearing once. The sample comprised PBMCs or a T cell subset sorted from them (not recorded which). The receptors come from a man aged 18 to 29 who had mild COVID-19 (a few samples of this study predate the infection). Cell type and time point are not known.

This chain joins TRBV27 and TRBJ1-2, with D uncertain. This CDR3 region has 13 residues. Germline CDR1 MNHEY, CDR2 SMNVEV (reference sequence). The germline V and J ends were trimmed by 3 bases and 0 bases, with 5 bases remaining between them. DNA for the CDR3: TGTGCCAGCAGTTTGCACGCTAACTATGGCTACACCTTC. Protein product: CASSLHANYGYTF.

In its sample, this clonotype was seen a few times. This chain connects TRBV20-1 to TRBJ2-6, with a tentative D call TRBD2 (6 bases). This CDR3 is 15 amino acids long. The germline V and J ends were trimmed by 0 bases and 4 bases, with 10 bases remaining between them. Germline CDR1 DFQATT, CDR2 SNEGSKA (reference sequence). DNA of the CDR3: TGCAGTGCTAGAGAGACGGGGGTGGGGGCCAACGTCCTGACTTTC. It translates to CSARETGVGANVLTF.

This chain links TRBV5-1 with TRBJ1-2, with D possibly being TRBD1 (5 bases). CDR3 size: 14 residues. V dropped 4 bases and J dropped 4 bases, with 14 bases sitting between them. The germline V gene has CDR1 SGHRS and CDR2 YFSETQ. As DNA, the CDR3 is TGCGCCAGCAGCGCGCGGGACGCTAGCTATGGCTACACCTTC. It codes for CASSARDASYGYTF.

The chain joins TRBV24-1 to TRBJ2-2, with a tentative D call TRBD1 (5 bases). Germline CDR1 reads KGHDR; CDR2 reads SFDVKD. The CDR3 length is 20 residues. The V end lost 3 bases, the J end lost 1 base, and 23 bases lay between the germline ends. The CDR3 nucleotides read TGTGCCACCAGTGATAATAGGATGACAGCAACAGCGAGGAACACCGGGGAGCTGTTTTTT. Protein: CATSDNRMTATARNTGELFF.

The chain uses TRBV4-3 and TRBJ1-2; D is uncertain. Trimming removed 0 bases from V and 4 bases from J, with 6 bases in between. Germline CDR1 LGHNA, CDR2 YSLEER. The CDR3 runs to 13 residues. The CDR3 here is CASSQDGIYGYTF. DNA for the CDR3: TGCGCCAGCAGCCAAGATGGAATCTATGGCTACACCTTC.

In its sample, this clonotype was seen a few times. This chain joins TRBV6-1 and TRBJ2-3; possible D gene TRBD2, 5 bases. Trimming left V 5 bases short and J 3 bases short, with 9 bases between. The CDR3 covers 13 residues. Germline V CDR1 and CDR2: MNHNS, SASEGT. The CDR3 protein is CASSPPGTDTQYF. The CDR3 DNA follows: TGTGCCAGCAGTCCTCCGGGGACAGATACGCAGTATTTT.

This clonotype was observed a few times. CDR3 DNA: TGTGCCAGCAGGACAGGGGCATATAATTCACCCCTCCACTTT. It yields the protein CASRTGAYNSPLHF. The chain recombines TRBV21-1 with TRBJ1-6; the table's TRBD1 call for D was not verified on the DNA. TRBV21-1 corresponds to a pseudogene. The CDR3 spans 14 residues.

V gene TRBV7-3 combines with J gene TRBJ2-2; D may be TRBD2 (6 bases). Germline V lookup: CDR1 SGHTA, CDR2 FQGTGA. CDR3 length: 15 residues. Trimming stripped 6 bases from V and 3 bases from J, with 14 bases between. This CDR3 reads CASRTGLLHTGELFF. CDR3 in DNA: TGTGCCAGCAGGACGGGACTCCTACACACCGGGGAGCTGTTTTTT.

This clonotype was seen repeatedly, ten times or more. The chain combines TRBV18 with TRBJ2-2; D uncertain. Trimming pared 2 bases from V and 2 bases from J, leaving 9 bases between. The CDR3 extends over 15 amino acids. CDR1 and CDR2 (germline): KGHSH, LQKENI. The CDR3 region is CASSPDLGNTGELFF. The CDR3 nucleotides read TGTGCCAGCTCACCAGATCTTGGCAACACCGGGGAGCTGTTTTTT.

This clonotype appeared a few times. This chain connects TRBV20-1 to TRBJ1-1; 11 bases agree with TRBD1. J was trimmed by 4 bases and V by 4 bases; bases with no gene match: 8. The CDR3 length is 15 residues. CDR1 and CDR2 (germline): DFQATT, SNEGSKA (reference sequence). The CDR3 DNA reads TGCAGTGCTAAGATTAGGACAGGGGGCAGCACTGAAGCTTTCTTT. Translated, it gives CSAKIRTGGSTEAFF.

V is TRBV7-7 and J is TRBJ2-7; D might be TRBD2 (5 bases). V was clipped by 2 bases and J by 3 bases, with 11 bases between them. The CDR3 totals 14 residues. Looked up from germline, CDR1 is SSHAT and CDR2 is FNYEAQ (reference sequence). The DNA for the CDR3 is TGTGCCAGCAGCTTAACCACGGGGAACTACGAGCAGTACTTC. This encodes CASSLTTGNYEQYF.

This chain joins TRBV19 and TRBJ2-4, with 8 bases fitting TRBD2. Germline V gene lookup returns CDR1 LNHDA and CDR2 SQIVND (reference sequence). This CDR3 has 15 residues. J lost 9 bases, V lost 9 bases, and 16 bases had no gene match. The CDR3 region has the DNA TGTGCCAGCAGGGTGGCGGGGGGCAAACGTGGCATTCAGTACTTC. Translating gives CASRVAGGKRGIQYF. Based on the CDR3 plus reference TRBV19 and TRBJ2-4, the full variable domain is DGGITQSPKYLFRKEGQNVTLSCEQNLNHDAMYWYRQDPGQGLRLIYYSQIVNDFQKGDIAEGYSVSREKKESFPLTVTSAQKNPTAFYLCASRVAGGKRGIQYFGAGTRLSVL.

This clonotype was observed a handful of times. The chain employs TRBV2 and TRBJ1-1; TRBD1 matches 10 bases. Germline values: CDR1 SNHLY, CDR2 FYNNEI. There are 14 residues in the CDR3. V trimming: 7 bases; J trimming: 5 bases; junction bases outside the gene matches: 7. In DNA form, the CDR3 reads TGTGCCAGCACCTCCGGGACAGGGGTAACTGAAGCTTTCTTT. It codes for CASTSGTGVTEAFF. Together with reference TRBV2 and TRBJ1-1, the CDR3 gives the full variable domain: EPEVTQTPSHQVTQMGQEVILRCVPISNHLYFYWYRQILGQKVEFLVSFYNNEISEKSEIFDDQFSVERPDGSNFTLKIRSTKLEDSAMYFCASTSGTGVTEAFFGQGTRLTVV.

This clonotype appeared many times. The chain links TRBV5-4 to TRBJ2-7; 7 bases match TRBD1. This CDR3 comprises 13 residues. Looked up from germline, CDR1 is SGHNT and CDR2 is YYREEE (reference sequence). The junction had 4 bases not matched to a gene; V was cut back by 4 bases and J by 3 bases. The CDR3 DNA is TGTGCCAGCAGCATCCGGGACAGCTACGAGCAGTACTTC. Residues: CASSIRDSYEQYF.

There are a few counts of this clonotype. The V call is TRBV29-1, the J call TRBJ1-1; D not resolved. CDR1 and CDR2 from the germline V gene are SQVTM and ANQGSEA. V was trimmed by 2 bases and J by 5 bases, leaving 18 bases between them. This CDR3 comprises 15 residues. DNA for the CDR3: TGCAGCGTTGAAACCACCCCGGGGTTAAGGACTGAAGCTTTCTTT. Residues: CSVETTPGLRTEAFF.

Ten or more counts support this clonotype. The rearrangement joins TRBV20-1 to TRBJ1-3; D not resolved. Trimming took off 2 bases at V and 2 bases at J, with 13 bases between the two ends. The CDR3 sequence is 15 residues long. Germline CDR1 and CDR2: DFQATT and SNEGSKA (reference sequence). The CDR3 reads CSARRSLVPGNTIYF. The CDR3 region has the DNA TGCAGTGCTAGACGGTCACTTGTCCCTGGAAACACCATATATTTT.

The chain is built from TRBV5-5 and TRBJ1-1; no clear D. CDR3 length: 15 amino acids. From germline, CDR1 is SGHKS and CDR2 YYEKEE (reference sequence). The ends were cut back, 4 bases at V and 2 bases at J, with 15 bases in the middle. Written as DNA, the CDR3 is TGTGCCAGCAGCCTTGTTGGGCTGCCTAACACTGAAGCTTTCTTT. It codes for CASSLVGLPNTEAFF.

The chain employs TRBV4-1 and TRBJ2-5; 7 bases align to TRBD2. The V gene end was trimmed by 0 bases and the J gene end by 2 bases; junction bases not matched to a gene: 6. There are 16 residues in the CDR3. CDR1 is MGHRA and CDR2 is YSYEKL in the germline V gene. This CDR3 is CASSQEGLGPQETQYF. CDR3 nucleotides: TGCGCCAGCAGCCAAGAAGGACTAGGGCCACAAGAGACCCAGTACTTC.

This clonotype was picked up many times. This chain links TRBV12-3 or TRBV12-4 with TRBJ2-2, with 8 nucleotides matching TRBD1. Losses at the gene ends were 6 bases for V and 0 bases for J; bases not matched to a gene: 6. CDR3 length equals 16 residues. CDR3 sequence: CASRRQGNANTGELFF. DNA of the CDR3: TGTGCCAGCAGAAGACAGGGGAACGCGAACACCGGGGAGCTGTTTTTT.

V usage is TRBV20-1 and J usage is TRBJ1-6; maybe TRBD1 (5 bases). Trimming took 5 bases from V and 8 from J, leaving 13 bases between them. The CDR3 is 13 residues long. Germline values: CDR1 DFQATT, CDR2 SNEGSKA (reference sequence). The DNA for the CDR3 is TGCAGTGCTTGGGGGACCACGGATTCACCCCTCCACTTT. Amino acids: CSAWGTTDSPLHF.

This chain joins TRBV6-1 and TRBJ2-3, with D unclear. CDR3 length: 12 amino acids. The germline gives CDR1 MNHNS, CDR2 SASEGT. Trimming stripped 7 bases from V and 2 bases from J, with 7 bases between. CDR3 sequence (DNA): TGTGCCAGCACCGCATTCACAGATACGCAGTATTTT. This encodes CASTAFTDTQYF.

The gene calls are TRBV12-3 or TRBV12-4 and TRBJ2-1; D is perhaps TRBD1 (6 bases). The CDR3 covers 11 residues. Trimming removed 8 bases from V and 6 bases from J, with 8 bases in between. This CDR3 reads CASQQGNEQFF. Written as DNA, the CDR3 is TGTGCCAGCCAACAGGGCAATGAGCAGTTCTTC.

This clonotype was found a few times. The chain carries TRBV6-5 and TRBJ2-3; TRBD1 matches 10 bases. There are 17 residues in the CDR3. Germline CDR1 and CDR2: MNHEY and SVGAGI. V gave up 5 bases and J gave up 4 bases; unmatched junction bases: 12. The CDR3 DNA reads as TGTGCCAGCAGTCCCCAGTTGACAGGGGGCAGTCCAGATACGCAGTATTTT. Protein product: CASSPQLTGGSPDTQYF.

Only a few counts were recorded for this clonotype. V gene TRBV7-3 combines with J gene TRBJ2-6, with D perhaps TRBD1 (5 bases). Germline V gene data show CDR1 as SGHTA and CDR2 as FQGTGA. Trimming removed 6 bases at V and 0 bases at J, with 15 bases between. There are 17 residues in the CDR3. The CDR3 sequence: CASSPTGTNSGANVLTF. CDR3 in DNA: TGTGCCAGCAGTCCCACAGGCACCAACTCTGGGGCCAACGTCCTGACTTTC.

The chain combines TRBV6-1 with TRBJ2-7, with D maybe TRBD1 (6 bases). V gave up 6 bases and J gave up 4 bases, with 13 bases separating them. Germline V lookup: CDR1 MNHNS, CDR2 SASEGT. This CDR3 comprises 13 residues. The CDR3, as DNA: TGTGCCAGCAGCCGGACAGCTTCTTACGAGCAGTACGTC. The encoded protein is CASSRTASYEQYV.

This clonotype was counted only a few times. The chain has TRBV20-1 and TRBJ2-1, with 9 positions matching TRBD1. This CDR3 contains 13 residues. Trimming cost V 3 bases and J 8 bases; bases outside gene matches: 5. Germline CDR1 reads DFQATT; CDR2 reads SNEGSKA (reference sequence). The CDR3 region has the DNA TGCAGTGCTAGCCGGACAGGGGTCGATGAGCAGTTCTTC. Protein sequence: CSASRTGVDEQFF.

The chain carries TRBV5-4 and TRBJ2-3; D call uncertain. The CDR3 length is 14 residues. Germline values: CDR1 SGHNT, CDR2 YYREEE (reference sequence). V lost 3 bases and J lost 0, with 8 bases in between. The CDR3 DNA sequence: TGTGCCAGCAGCTGGTATGAGAGCACAGATACGCAGTATTTT. Protein: CASSWYESTDTQYF.

This clonotype has ten or more counts. V gene TRBV2 combines with J gene TRBJ2-1, with 11 bases matching TRBD2. V trimming: 7 bases; J trimming: 10 bases; junction bases outside the gene matches: 12. Germline CDR1 is SNHLY and CDR2 is FYNNEI. The CDR3 totals 15 residues. The CDR3 is CASTSTTSGAGEQFF. For the CDR3, the DNA is TGTGCCAGCACATCTACGACTAGCGGGGCGGGCGAGCAGTTCTTC.

This sequence joins TRBV7-3 and TRBJ1-1; a weak D match, TRBD1 (5 bases). Germline V lookup: CDR1 SGHTA, CDR2 FQGTGA. The V gene lost 0 bases and the J gene lost 3 bases, with 8 bases spanning the gap. The CDR3 sequence is 14 residues long. CDR3 loop: CASSLTIGDTEAFF. DNA for the CDR3: TGTGCCAGCAGCTTAACTATAGGGGACACTGAAGCTTTCTTT.

This clonotype was seen more than once but under ten times. J is TRBJ1-1 and V is TRBV5-1, with D hard to call. The CDR3 length is 14 residues. Looked up from germline, CDR1 is SGHRS and CDR2 is YFSETQ. Trimming left V 2 bases short and J 1 base short, with 9 bases between. CDR3 protein: CASSLHRGNTEAFF. The CDR3, as DNA: TGCGCCAGCAGCTTACATCGGGGGAACACTGAAGCTTTCTTT.

V usage is TRBV11-2 and J usage is TRBJ2-2; 11 bases align to TRBD1. This CDR3 spans 16 amino acids. Germline V gives CDR1 SGHAT, CDR2 FQNNGV. J lost 3 bases, V lost 3 bases, and 3 bases had no gene match. The CDR3 coding sequence is TGTGCCAGCAGCTTGGACAGGGGGCCCTACACCGGGGAGCTGTTTTTT. Amino acid sequence: CASSLDRGPYTGELFF.

The rearrangement links TRBV28 to TRBJ1-1, with D tentatively TRBD1 (6 bases). CDR1 and CDR2 from the germline V gene are MDHEN and SYDVKM. This CDR3 comprises 12 residues. V was shortened by 6 bases and J by 5 bases, with 10 bases between the two germline ends. The CDR3 nucleotides read TGTGCCAGCAGACCCCAGGGGACTGAAGCTTTCTTT. It translates to CASRPQGTEAFF.